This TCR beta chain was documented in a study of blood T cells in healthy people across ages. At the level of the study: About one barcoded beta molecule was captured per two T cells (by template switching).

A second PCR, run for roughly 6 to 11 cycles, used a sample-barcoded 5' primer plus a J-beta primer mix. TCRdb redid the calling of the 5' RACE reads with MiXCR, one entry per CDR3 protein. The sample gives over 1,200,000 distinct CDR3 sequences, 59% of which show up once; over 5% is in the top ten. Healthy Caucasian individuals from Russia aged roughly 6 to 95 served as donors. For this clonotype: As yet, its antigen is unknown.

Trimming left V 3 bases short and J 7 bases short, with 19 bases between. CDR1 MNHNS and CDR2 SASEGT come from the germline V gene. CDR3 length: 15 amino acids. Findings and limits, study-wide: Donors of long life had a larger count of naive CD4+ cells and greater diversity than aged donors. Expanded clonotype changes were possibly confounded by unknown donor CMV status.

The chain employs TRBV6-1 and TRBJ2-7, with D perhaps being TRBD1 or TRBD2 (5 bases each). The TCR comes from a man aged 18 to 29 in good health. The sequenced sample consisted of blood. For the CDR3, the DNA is TGTGCCAGCAGTGATGGGGGTTCTGGAGGTGTAGAGCAGTACTTC. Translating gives CASSDGGSGGVEQYF.